This T cell receptor beta chain was recovered during a study of T cell repertoires in cytomegalovirus infection. Study information: Indications came from public TCR beta signatures; they pointed to CMV infection and to a matching HLA type.

Study observations and caveats: Dominant in the ex vivo response were TCR beta clonotypes restricted by HLA-C and specific for CMV.

The CDR3 is made up of 16 amino acids. Looked up from germline, CDR1 is KGHSH and CDR2 is LQKENI. V dropped 0 bases and J dropped 5; count of bases not matched to a gene: 7. Of note for this clonotype: No antigen is known for it.

TCRdb re-called the reads with MiXCR, one entry per CDR3 protein. The sample has 450,000 to 600,000 distinct CDR3 sequences; about 42% are singletons. The chain joins TRBV18 to TRBJ2-1, with TRBD2 matching 7 bases. The TCR sequence derives from a human donor in good health (CMV status not recorded). Some clones in this sample may be carry-over from other donors' samples. The sample consisted of cultured PBMCs, taken from culture after CMV antigen stimulation. In nucleotides, the CDR3 is TGTGCCAGCTCACCACCGTCTCTAGCGGTGAACAATGAGCAGTTCTTC. It yields the protein CASSPPSLAVNNEQFF.